This T cell receptor beta chain was identified in a study of beta chain features in type 1 diabetes. In its sample, this clone was seen a few times. Its antigen is as yet unknown. The CDR3 loop spans 13 amino acids. The germline V gene encodes CDR1 LNHDA and CDR2 SQIVND (reference sequence). Unmatched junction bases numbered 7, after V lost 7 bases and J lost 7 bases. Expressed TCRB transcripts were sequenced after all isolated RNA was converted to cDNA. Repertoires were generated with immunoSEQ multiplex PCR, while TCRdb's copy carries only in-frame clones and drops some. Here the sample spans about 160,000 clones, roughly 7.1% being singletons. The study's findings and limits: TCRB CDR3s were moderately but significantly shorter in Type 1 diabetes patients in all four CD4+ subsets.

Sequenced: central memory CD4+ T cells from blood. The TCR sequence derives from a woman aged 35 to 49 with type 1 diabetes. The chain couples TRBV19 to TRBJ2-7; 10 bases line up with TRBD1. CDR3 sequence: CASKGQGTYEQYF. The CDR3 DNA reads TGTGCCAGTAAGGGACAGGGGACTTATGAGCAGTACTTC.